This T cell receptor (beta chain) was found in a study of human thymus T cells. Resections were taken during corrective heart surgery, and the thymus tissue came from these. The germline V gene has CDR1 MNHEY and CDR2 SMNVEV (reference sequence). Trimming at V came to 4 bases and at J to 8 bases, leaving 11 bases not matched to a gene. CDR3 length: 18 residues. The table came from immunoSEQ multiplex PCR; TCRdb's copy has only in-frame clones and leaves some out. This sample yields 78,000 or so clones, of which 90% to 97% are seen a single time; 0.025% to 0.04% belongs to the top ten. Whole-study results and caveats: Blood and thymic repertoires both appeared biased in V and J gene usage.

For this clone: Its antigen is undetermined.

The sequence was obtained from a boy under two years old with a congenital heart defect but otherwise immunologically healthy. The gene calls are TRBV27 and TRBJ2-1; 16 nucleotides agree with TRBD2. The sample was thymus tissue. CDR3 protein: CASSSAGTSGRAVDEQFF. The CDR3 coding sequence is TGTGCCAGCAGTTCGGCCGGGACTAGCGGGAGGGCCGTAGATGAGCAGTTCTTC.